The present T cell receptor beta chain was sequenced within a study of OX40 agonist ivuxolimab in advanced cancers. In its sample, this clone was seen once. Only in-frame clones appear in the TCRdb table, and some are missing; sequencing was by immunoSEQ multiplex PCR. The sample lists 12,000 to 15,000 clones; roughly 76% were seen once. With 6 bases clipped from V and 8 bases from J, the junction kept 10 bases outside the gene matches. The CDR3 has 14 amino acids. Germline V gene sequence: CDR1 MNHEY, CDR2 SMNVEV (reference sequence). The rearrangement uses TRBV27 and TRBJ2-3; 8 positions match TRBD1. This receptor was obtained from an adult with an advanced solid tumor such as melanoma, head and neck, liver or kidney cancer. Sequenced material: CD4+ or CD8+ T cells sorted from blood, taken in a trial of the OX40 agonist ivuxolimab. CDR3 coding DNA: TGTGCCAGCAGCGAAACCATCAGGGGGCGTACGCAGTATTTT. Its protein is CASSETIRGRTQYF.